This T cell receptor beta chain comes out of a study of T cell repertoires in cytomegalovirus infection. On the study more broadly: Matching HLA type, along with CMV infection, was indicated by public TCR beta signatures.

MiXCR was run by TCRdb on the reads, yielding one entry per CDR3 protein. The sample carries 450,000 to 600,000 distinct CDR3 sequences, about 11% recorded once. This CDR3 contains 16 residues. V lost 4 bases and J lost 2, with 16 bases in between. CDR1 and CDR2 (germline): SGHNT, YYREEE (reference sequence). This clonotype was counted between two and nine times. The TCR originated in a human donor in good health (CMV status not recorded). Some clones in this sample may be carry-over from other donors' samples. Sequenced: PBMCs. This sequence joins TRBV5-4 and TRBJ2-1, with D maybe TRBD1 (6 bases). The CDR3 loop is CASSRTLGTTYNEQFF. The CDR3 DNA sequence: TGTGCCAGCAGCCGTACGCTCGGGACAACCTACAATGAGCAGTTCTTC.